Listed here are 3 T cell receptor beta chains from one sample, sequenced in a study of CXCR3-negative and CXCR3-positive naive CD8 T cells. The study made its TRB cDNA libraries by 5' RACE, adding UMI labels. One entry per CDR3 protein, without DNA, is what TCRdb gives after re-calling the 5' RACE reads. Seen in this sample are around 6,700 distinct CDR3 sequences; the ten most common clones hold roughly 1.5%. Input material: naive CXCR3- CD8+ T cells from blood. Specified subset: CD45RO-CCR7+CD27+CD95- naive CD8+ T cells lacking CXCR3 (TNR3-). Receptors were obtained from a human donor in good health. Some clones in this sample may be carry-over from other donors' samples.

This clonotype is called medium-sized based on its frequency. The V gene is TRBV5-1, the J gene TRBJ2-7. The length of the CDR3 is 13 residues. Germline V CDR1 and CDR2: SGHRS, YFSETQ. The CDR3 region is CASSLAGTYEQYF.

This clonotype is identified as medium-sized from frequency. V usage is TRBV29-1 and J usage is TRBJ2-3. This CDR3 comprises 12 residues. Germline CDR1 SQVTM, CDR2 ANQGSEA. Here the CDR3 reads CSVEESLDTQYF.

V gene TRBV10-3 combines with J gene TRBJ2-7; TCRdb picks TRBD1, but there is no DNA to check that call. The CDR3 sequence is 14 residues long. Germline-derived CDR1 and CDR2 are ENHRY and SYGVKD. The CDR3 sequence is CAISEDRGSTQQYF.